This TCR beta chain was profiled in a study of blood T cells in healthy people across ages. Study conclusions and caveats: Possibly confounding the expanded clonotype changes was the fact that donor CMV status was unknown. TCR beta diversity per million T cells fell roughly linearly with age.

Turning to this clonotype: The target antigen is unknown. This could be a read error, since a much larger clone is one nucleotide away.

Together with a sample-barcoded 5' primer, a J-beta primer mix was included in a second PCR lasting roughly 6 to 12 cycles. TCRdb reanalysed the 5' RACE reads using MiXCR and keeps one entry per CDR3 protein. The sample carries more than 550,000 distinct CDR3 sequences, about 20% recorded once. Healthy Caucasian individuals from Russia aged roughly 6 to 100 were enrolled as donors. Each sample yielded at least 6.5 million isolated PBMCs. The CDR3 sequence is 15 residues long. CDR1 and CDR2 from the germline V gene are KGHSH and LQKENI. The sequencing sample was made of blood. V and J are TRBV18 and TRBJ2-1, with 9 bases that match TRBD2. This TCR was recovered from a man aged 65-85 years in good health. In DNA form, the CDR3 reads TGTGCCAGCTCACCACGTAGCGGGAGAGGTAATGTGCAGTTCTTC. The encoded protein is CASSPRSGRGNVQFF.